These 26 T cell receptor beta chains were sequenced from one sample in a study of PD-1 blockade in mismatch repair-deficient tumors. Profiled with immunoSEQ multiplex PCR; TCRdb holds only in-frame clones, not every one. Altogether about 51,000 clones are present, roughly 80% being singletons, with the ten largest covering 7% to 8.5%. The sample in question was peripheral blood, obtained roughly 19 weeks after starting pembrolizumab. The receptors stem from an adult with mismatch repair-deficient cancer.

This clone was recorded once. The chain uses TRBV10-3 and TRBJ2-1; 10 nucleotides agree with TRBD2. Germline assignment: CDR1 ENHRY and CDR2 SYGVKD. V shed 3 bases and J 1 base; nucleotides not matched to a gene: 6. This CDR3 is 17 amino acids long. The CDR3: CAISEPSGRVSYNEQFF. CDR3 DNA: TGTGCCATCAGTGAACCTAGCGGGAGAGTTTCCTACAATGAGCAGTTCTTC.

This clone was found a few times. The chain employs TRBV28 and TRBJ1-5, with D unclear. Germline lookup yields CDR1 MDHEN and CDR2 SYDVKM. This CDR3 spans 15 amino acids. Trimming stripped 4 bases from V and 2 bases from J, with 12 bases between. The CDR3 sequence is CASSSQILGNQPQHF. The DNA for the CDR3 is TGTGCCAGCAGTTCCCAGATCCTAGGCAATCAGCCCCAGCATTTT.

The chain joins TRBV5-8 to TRBJ2-1; 7 positions agree with TRBD2. The CDR3 spans 15 residues. Unmatched junction bases numbered 4, after V lost 0 bases and J lost 4 bases. Per the germline V gene, CDR1 is SGHTS and CDR2 is YDEGEE. The chain's CDR3 is CASSLERDEYNEQFF. CDR3 in DNA: TGTGCCAGCAGCTTGGAGCGGGATGAATACAATGAGCAGTTCTTC.

The chain has TRBV5-1 and TRBJ1-4, with 8 bases identical to TRBD1. The germline gives CDR1 SGHRS, CDR2 YFSETQ. Trimming removed 2 bases from V and 8 bases from J; junction bases left unmatched: 5. The CDR3 is made up of 14 amino acids. CDR3 residues: CASSLQGEKEKLFF. The CDR3 DNA follows: TGCGCCAGCAGCTTACAGGGGGAGAAAGAAAAACTGTTTTTT.

This clone was seen a few times. The chain has TRBV12-1 and TRBJ2-5. TRBV12-1 counts as a pseudogene. The CDR3 has 10 residues. Here the CDR3 reads CASHGQSQYF. For the CDR3, the DNA is TGTGCCAGCCACGGGCAATCACAGTACTTC.

The CDR3 DNA follows: TGCGCCAGCAGCTTTAACGAACCAGATACGCAGTATTTT. Its translation is CASSFNEPDTQYF. V and J are TRBV5-1 and TRBJ2-3; D ambiguous. Germline V gene data show CDR1 as SGHRS and CDR2 as YFSETQ. Between the trimmed V and J ends, which lost 2 bases and 4 bases, there was a span of 8 bases. The CDR3 sequence is 13 residues long.

This clone came up a few times. CDR3 sequence reads: CASRQAGADEQFF. The CDR3 DNA follows: TGTGCCAGCAGGCAAGCGGGAGCGGATGAGCAGTTCTTC. The chain carries TRBV27 and TRBJ2-1; 8 bases are a match to TRBD2. The germline V gene encodes CDR1 MNHEY and CDR2 SMNVEV (reference sequence). J gave up 8 bases and V 6 bases, and 6 bases lay outside the gene matches. CDR3 length: 13 amino acids.

The chain employs TRBV5-6 and TRBJ1-5; D is undetermined. V gave up 1 base and J gave up 2 bases, with 7 bases separating them. Germline V gene lookup returns CDR1 SGHDT and CDR2 YYEEEE. CDR3 length: 14 amino acids. The CDR3 DNA is TGTGCCAGCAGCTTGTCTCAGGGCAATCAGCCCCAGCATTTT. This sequence encodes CASSLSQGNQPQHF.

This clone appeared a few times. The chain recombines TRBV12-5 with TRBJ2-3; the match to TRBD2 covers 9 bases. Per germline, CDR1 LGHNT and CDR2 FRNRAP. The CDR3 is 14 residues long. Trimming removed 5 bases from V and 7 bases from J; junction bases left unmatched: 7. CDR3: CASGPRTSAYTQYF. The CDR3, as DNA: TGTGCTAGTGGTCCCCGGACTAGCGCTTATACGCAGTATTTT. The entire variable domain, with the rest obtained from reference TRBV12-5 and TRBJ2-3, is as follows: DARVTQTPRHKVTEMGQEVTMRCQPILGHNTVFWYRQTMMQGLELLAYFRNRAPLDDSGMPKDRFSAEMPDATLATLKIQPSEPRDSAVYFCASGPRTSAYTQYFGPGTRLTVL.

This clone was counted a few times. The chain uses TRBV11-3 and TRBJ1-1; 7 nucleotides line up with TRBD1. CDR1 and CDR2 (germline): SGHNT, YENEEA. V was clipped by 5 bases and J by 8 bases; unmatched bases: 11. This CDR3 comprises 14 residues. CDR3 sequence: CASSIRKGTAEAFF. CDR3 sequence (DNA): TGTGCCAGCAGCATCAGAAAAGGGACAGCCGAAGCTTTCTTT.

This clone was observed a handful of times. The rearrangement joins TRBV11-1 to TRBJ2-5; D is possibly TRBD2 (6 bases). CDR3 length equals 15 residues. CDR1 is SGHAT, CDR2 FQDESV, per germline (reference sequence). Trimming stripped 7 bases from V and 0 bases from J, with 15 bases between. The CDR3 here is CASTVSGGYQETQYF. In nucleotides, the CDR3 is TGTGCCAGCACCGTGTCTGGGGGGTACCAAGAGACCCAGTACTTC.

The chain recombines TRBV30 with TRBJ2-1; D is possibly TRBD2 (5 bases). There are 14 residues in the CDR3. V was clipped by 0 bases and J by 6 bases, with 12 bases between them. CDR1 is GTSNPN, CDR2 SVGIG, per germline (reference sequence). The CDR3 here is CAWSVRPSLNEQFF. The CDR3 DNA is TGTGCCTGGAGTGTACGGCCTAGCCTCAATGAGCAGTTCTTC.

The rearrangement uses TRBV29-1 and TRBJ2-5; perhaps TRBD2 as D (7 bases). The germline V and J ends were trimmed by 7 bases and 1 base, with 16 bases remaining between them. This CDR3 has 14 residues. CDR1 is SQVTM and CDR2 is ANQGSEA in the germline V gene. The CDR3 DNA follows: TGCAGCGCTGGGGGGAGGGGGAGCCAAGAGACCCAGTACTTC. Encoded protein: CSAGGRGSQETQYF. Full variable domain (missing parts from reference TRBV29-1 and TRBJ2-5): SAVISQKPSRDICQRGTSLTIQCQVDSQVTMMFWYRQQPGQSLTLIATANQGSEATYESGFVIDKFPISRPNLTFSTLTVSNMSPEDSSIYLCSAGGRGSQETQYFGPGTRLLVL.

V and J are TRBV28 and TRBJ2-2; TRBD2 is a possible D gene (6 bases). Germline CDR1 and CDR2: MDHEN and SYDVKM. V lost 8 bases and J lost 4, with 8 bases in between. This CDR3 has 12 residues. This chain's CDR3 is CASRGSTGELFF. Here the CDR3 DNA reads TGTGCCAGCCGGGGGAGCACCGGGGAGCTGTTTTTT.

The chain carries TRBV30 and TRBJ1-3; tentatively, D is TRBD1 (5 bases). CDR3 length equals 14 residues. V dropped 2 bases and J dropped 4 bases, with 12 bases sitting between them. Germline loops: CDR1 GTSNPN, CDR2 SVGIG (reference sequence). This CDR3 reads CAWSSGTEGNTIYF. The CDR3 nucleotides are TGTGCCTGGAGTTCCGGGACCGAAGGAAACACCATATATTTT.

The chain employs TRBV23-1 and TRBJ2-7; TRBD2 agrees at 12 bases. TRBV23-1 is labeled an ORF, and its function is uncertain. The CDR3 extends over 15 amino acids. The V and J ends lost 4 bases and 4 bases, in that order; junction bases with no gene match: 5. The CDR3 DNA reads TGCGCCAGCAGTCCACTAGCGGGAGGAAGGTACGAGCAGTACTTC. This encodes CASSPLAGGRYEQYF.

The chain employs TRBV27 and TRBJ2-3; 8 bases align to TRBD1. CDR1 and CDR2 (germline): MNHEY, SMNVEV (reference sequence). The CDR3 totals 16 residues. Trimming removed 5 bases from V and 2 bases from J; junction bases left unmatched: 9. The CDR3 protein is CASSLYDRGNTDTQYF. CDR3 coding DNA: TGTGCCAGCAGTCTCTATGACAGGGGAAACACAGATACGCAGTATTTT.

CDR3 loop: CASSPRTGITEAFF. The CDR3 nucleotides are TGTGCCAGTAGTCCGCGGACAGGAATCACTGAAGCTTTCTTT. This chain uses TRBV19 with TRBJ1-1, with 7 bases lining up with TRBD1. The CDR3 runs to 14 residues. Germline V gene data show CDR1 as LNHDA and CDR2 as SQIVND (reference sequence). V shed 5 bases and J 4 bases; nucleotides not matched to a gene: 7.

CDR3 sequence reads: CASSPRGGETQYF. The CDR3 coding sequence is TGTGCCAGCAGCCCCCGGGGTGGGGAGACCCAGTACTTC. The chain joins TRBV9 to TRBJ2-5; tentative D call: TRBD2 (5 bases). The ends were cut back, 4 bases at V and 5 bases at J, with 12 bases in the middle. The CDR3 extends over 13 amino acids. Germline V lookup: CDR1 SGDLS, CDR2 YYNGEE.

The chain couples TRBV19 to TRBJ2-7; the D is unclear. CDR3 length: 14 residues. Germline V gene lookup returns CDR1 LNHDA and CDR2 SQIVND (reference sequence). The ends were cut back, 5 bases at V and 3 bases at J, with 14 bases in the middle. CDR3 region: CASSARKDGYEQYF. The DNA of the CDR3 is TGTGCCAGTAGTGCCCGGAAGGATGGCTACGAGCAGTACTTC.

This chain links TRBV27 with TRBJ2-3; 8 nucleotides match TRBD2. Germline V gene data show CDR1 as MNHEY and CDR2 as SMNVEV (reference sequence). The CDR3 runs to 16 residues. With 3 bases clipped from V and 6 bases from J, the junction kept 11 bases outside the gene matches. CDR3: CASSFSPGLERDTQYF. The CDR3 region has the DNA TGTGCCAGCAGTTTTAGCCCGGGACTAGAACGGGATACGCAGTATTTT.

The chain links TRBV27 to TRBJ2-1; D is unresolved. Germline V gives CDR1 MNHEY, CDR2 SMNVEV (reference sequence). V was clipped by 5 bases and J by 0 bases, with 14 bases between them. The length of the CDR3 is 16 residues. The CDR3: CASSDLRGSSYNEQFF. The DNA of the CDR3 is TGTGCCAGCAGTGATCTGCGCGGTAGCTCCTACAATGAGCAGTTCTTC.

CDR3 bases: TGTGCCAGCAGTTATTCTCTAGCGGAAGTCGATACGCAGTATTTT. It specifies CASSYSLAEVDTQYF. V and J are TRBV6-5 and TRBJ2-3, with 7 nucleotides matching TRBD2. V gave up 3 bases and J gave up 6 bases; unmatched junction bases: 9. The germline gives CDR1 MNHEY, CDR2 SVGAGI. This CDR3 region has 15 residues.

The chain uses TRBV6-5 and TRBJ2-2; maybe TRBD1 (6 bases). CDR3 length: 15 amino acids. Trimming cost V 6 bases and J 0 bases, with 11 bases left between them. Germline V lookup: CDR1 MNHEY, CDR2 SVGAGI. As DNA, the CDR3 is TGTGCCAGCAGCTTATGGGGGCCGAACACCGGGGAGCTGTTTTTT. Translated: CASSLWGPNTGELFF.

The rearrangement links TRBV30 to TRBJ2-5; the D gene is possibly TRBD2 (6 bases). The CDR3 spans 13 residues. CDR1 is GTSNPN and CDR2 is SVGIG in the germline V gene (reference sequence). Trimming pared 5 bases from V and 0 bases from J, leaving 10 bases between. For the CDR3, the DNA is TGTGCCTGGGTGGAGGGGAACCAAGAGACCCAGTACTTC. It translates to CAWVEGNQETQYF.

The CDR3 loop is CASSDAGANTDTQYF. DNA of the CDR3: TGTGCCAGTAGTGATGCGGGAGCGAACACAGATACGCAGTATTTT. This chain links TRBV19 with TRBJ2-3, with 7 bases matching TRBD2. CDR1 is LNHDA, CDR2 SQIVND, per germline (reference sequence). Unmatched junction bases numbered 7, after V lost 5 bases and J lost 2 bases. The CDR3 covers 15 residues.